Below, 19 T cell receptor beta chains from the same sample are listed, as sequenced in a study of shared clonotypes between healthy human individuals (TCRdb year 2020). Receptors were amplified or captured by the immunoSEQ multiplex PCR assay. TCRdb limited this immuneACCESS table to in-frame rearrangements with V and J called. A share of clones is missing; checked studies link under half to unresolved V genes, and the rest is unexplained. The sample table shows a few million clones, and over 90% are seen once. The ten top clones hold roughly 0.36% of the sample. What was sequenced was naive CD4+ T cells from PBMCs. The cell subset or site label here, explained by the study, means: CD45RA+ positively selected. These receptors all stem from a man between 18 and 35 years old in good health. Some clones in this sample may be carry-over from other donors' samples.

The chain employs TRBV7-6 and TRBJ2-4; 9 bases map to TRBD2. CDR1 is SGHVS and CDR2 is FNYEAQ in the germline V gene. V lost 2 bases, J lost 2 bases, and 7 bases stayed unmatched. The CDR3 is 17 amino acids. The CDR3 nucleotides are TGTGCCAGCAGCTTACTGGCGGGAGGGCGAACCAAAAACATTCAGTACTTC. Translation gives CASSLLAGGRTKNIQYF.

This chain links TRBV19 with TRBJ2-3, with 7 bases fitting TRBD2. The CDR3 loop spans 14 amino acids. Trimming at V came to 3 bases and at J to 2 bases, leaving 2 bases not matched to a gene. The germline V gene has CDR1 LNHDA and CDR2 SQIVND (reference sequence). The CDR3 DNA reads as TGTGCCAGTAGTATTAGCGGGTACACAGATACGCAGTATTTT. Translating it yields CASSISGYTDTQYF.

The chain links TRBV10-3 to TRBJ2-1, with no clear D. V lost 8 bases and J lost 7, with 9 bases in between. Germline V gives CDR1 ENHRY, CDR2 SYGVKD. The CDR3 length is 11 residues. CDR3 DNA: TGTGCCATCTCCTCGGAGAATGAGCAGTTCTTC. Protein sequence: CAISSENEQFF.

The V and J genes are TRBV5-1 and TRBJ1-4; D not resolved. Germline CDR1 SGHRS, CDR2 YFSETQ. This CDR3 spans 16 amino acids. The germline V and J ends were trimmed by 2 bases and 6 bases, with 17 bases remaining between them. The CDR3 region has the DNA TGCGCCAGCAGCTTTTCTAGGGCCGGAGGTTATGAAAAACTGTTTTTT. Amino acid sequence: CASSFSRAGGYEKLFF.

This chain joins TRBV21-1 and TRBJ2-2. TRBV21-1 is classified as a pseudogene. The CDR3 is 14 residues long. This chain's CDR3 is CASSNRDNTGELFF. The CDR3 DNA reads as TGTGCCAGCAGCAACAGAGATAACACCGGGGAGCTGTTTTTT.

The chain carries TRBV18 and TRBJ1-2; D not resolved. Germline V lookup: CDR1 KGHSH, CDR2 LQKENI. V was cut by 5 bases and J by 0 bases, with 13 bases left in between. The CDR3 has 15 amino acids. CDR3 residues: CASSGLGSPNYGYTF. Here the CDR3 DNA reads TGTGCCAGCTCAGGCTTGGGATCCCCTAACTATGGCTACACCTTC. Looking up the rest from reference TRBV18 and TRBJ1-2 gives the full variable domain: NAGVMQNPRHLVRRRGQEARLRCSPMKGHSHVYWYRQLPEEGLKFMVYLQKENIIDESGMPKERFSAEFPKEGPSILRIQQVVRGDSAAYFCASSGLGSPNYGYTFGSGTRLTVV.

J is TRBJ2-1 and V is TRBV28, with D perhaps matching TRBD2 (5 bases). Looked up from germline, CDR1 is MDHEN and CDR2 is SYDVKM. V was shortened by 6 bases and J by 0 bases, with 12 bases between the two germline ends. CDR3 length: 15 residues. The CDR3 nucleotides are TGTGCCAGCAGCCCGAACCGGGACTCCTACAATGAGCAGTTCTTC. Its translation: CASSPNRDSYNEQFF.

This clone was picked up a small number of times. The chain employs TRBV12-5 and TRBJ2-2; D gene unclear. The length of the CDR3 is 12 residues. The germline gives CDR1 LGHNT, CDR2 FRNRAP. V lost 0 bases and J 6 bases, leaving 2 bases between the germline ends. The CDR3 DNA is TGTGCTAGTGGTTTGGTACCCGGGGAGCTGTTTTTT. Protein: CASGLVPGELFF.

For this clone: Other DNA variants within this sample encode the same CDR3. The CDR3 here is CASSLGRDTGELFF. DNA for the CDR3: TGTGCCAGCAGCTTAGGGCGGGACACCGGGGAGCTGTTTTTT. The chain links TRBV7-2 to TRBJ2-2, with a weak D call TRBD2 (5 bases). Germline V gene data show CDR1 as SGHTA and CDR2 as FQGNSA. The V end lost 1 base, the J end lost 3 bases, and 6 bases lay between the germline ends. CDR3 length: 14 residues. The full variable domain, completed using reference TRBV7-2 and TRBJ2-2, is GAGVSQSPSNKVTEKGKDVELRCDPISGHTALYWYRQSLGQGLEFLIYFQGNSAPDKSGLPSDRFSAERTGGSVSTLTIQRTQQEDSAVYLCASSLGRDTGELFFGEGSRLTVL.

This chain connects TRBV7-9 to TRBJ1-1; D gene unclear. With 2 bases removed from V and 5 bases from J, the gap between germline ends came to 9 bases. This CDR3 comprises 13 residues. Germline V CDR1 and CDR2: SEHNR, FQNEAQ (reference sequence). CDR3 in amino acids: CASSLLAETEAFF. The DNA for the CDR3 is TGTGCCAGCAGCTTACTCGCGGAAACTGAAGCTTTCTTT.

This sequence joins TRBV2 and TRBJ2-7; 7 nucleotides agree with TRBD2. Germline CDR1 reads SNHLY; CDR2 reads FYNNEI. The CDR3 extends over 14 amino acids. Losses at the gene ends were 7 bases for V and 5 bases for J; bases not matched to a gene: 11. The CDR3 protein is CASNQGLNLNEQYF. CDR3 DNA: TGTGCCAGCAACCAGGGACTAAATTTGAACGAGCAGTACTTC.

The V and J genes are TRBV30 and TRBJ1-6, with D perhaps matching TRBD1 (6 bases). CDR3 length: 16 amino acids. Germline-derived CDR1 and CDR2 are GTSNPN and SVGIG (reference sequence). The V gene lost 1 base and the J gene lost 7 bases, with 17 bases spanning the gap. CDR3 in DNA: TGTGCCTGGAGTGCGATTCAGGGGCTGGGGAATTCACCCCTCCACTTT. Translating it yields CAWSAIQGLGNSPLHF.

This clone was seen only once. The CDR3 DNA is TGTGCCATCAGTGAGTCCGCCTGGGGGAACACCGGGGAGCTGTTTTTT. Its protein product is CAISESAWGNTGELFF. V usage is TRBV10-3 and J usage is TRBJ2-2; the D is unclear. CDR1 is ENHRY, CDR2 SYGVKD, per germline. V lost 0 bases to trimming and J lost 1 base, with 9 bases between them. The CDR3 has 16 amino acids.

The J gene is TRBJ2-7, the V gene TRBV5-1; weak D call: TRBD1 (6 bases). Germline values: CDR1 SGHRS, CDR2 YFSETQ. Trimming removed 8 bases at V and 0 bases at J, with 12 bases between. The CDR3 totals 13 residues. The CDR3: CASRQENSYEQYF. The CDR3 bases are TGCGCCAGTAGACAGGAAAACTCCTACGAGCAGTACTTC.

The J gene is TRBJ2-3, the V gene TRBV15; no definite D call. Trimming pared 0 bases from V and 0 bases from J, leaving 13 bases between. The CDR3 totals 17 residues. The V gene's germline CDR1 is LNHNV and CDR2 YYDKDF (reference sequence). The CDR3 DNA reads TGTGCCACCAGCAGAGATCGCGCCTCCGCTAGCACAGATACGCAGTATTTT. Its protein is CATSRDRASASTDTQYF.

The chain is built from TRBV5-6 and TRBJ1-1; 11 bases agree with TRBD1. The germline V gene has CDR1 SGHDT and CDR2 YYEEEE. The length of the CDR3 is 16 residues. V shed 0 bases, J shed 6 bases, and the junction held 7 bases outside the gene matches. CDR3 DNA sequence: TGTGCCAGCAGCTTGGCGCCGGACAGGGGGCTTGCTGAAGCTTTCTTT. It yields the protein CASSLAPDRGLAEAFF.

V gene TRBV7-6 combines with J gene TRBJ2-6, with a possible D match to TRBD2 (5 bases). This CDR3 contains 18 residues. The V gene's germline CDR1 is SGHVS and CDR2 FNYEAQ. Trimming took 6 bases from V and 0 from J, leaving 18 bases between them. The CDR3 loop is CASRSEAATSSGANVLTF. CDR3 bases: TGTGCCAGCAGATCGGAGGCGGCTACGAGCTCTGGGGCCAACGTCCTGACTTTC.

The chain recombines TRBV6-6 with TRBJ1-4; TRBD1 agrees at 7 bases. Germline V gene lookup returns CDR1 MNHNY and CDR2 SVGAGI (reference sequence). The CDR3 totals 15 residues. Germline trimming cut 6 bases from V and 5 bases from J; bases unmatched to any gene: 9. The CDR3 DNA sequence: TGTGCCAGCAGCGCAAAAGGGACAGCGAATGAAAAACTGTTTTTT. Its protein product is CASSAKGTANEKLFF.

The CDR3, as DNA: TGTGCCAGCAGCGAACTCGGGACAGGGGTCAATGAGCAGTTCTTC. It codes for CASSELGTGVNEQFF. The V call is TRBV9, the J call TRBJ2-1, with 10 nucleotides matching TRBD1. V lost 3 bases to trimming and J lost 6 bases; unmatched junction nucleotides: 6. Germline V gene data show CDR1 as SGDLS and CDR2 as YYNGEE. The CDR3 is 15 residues long.